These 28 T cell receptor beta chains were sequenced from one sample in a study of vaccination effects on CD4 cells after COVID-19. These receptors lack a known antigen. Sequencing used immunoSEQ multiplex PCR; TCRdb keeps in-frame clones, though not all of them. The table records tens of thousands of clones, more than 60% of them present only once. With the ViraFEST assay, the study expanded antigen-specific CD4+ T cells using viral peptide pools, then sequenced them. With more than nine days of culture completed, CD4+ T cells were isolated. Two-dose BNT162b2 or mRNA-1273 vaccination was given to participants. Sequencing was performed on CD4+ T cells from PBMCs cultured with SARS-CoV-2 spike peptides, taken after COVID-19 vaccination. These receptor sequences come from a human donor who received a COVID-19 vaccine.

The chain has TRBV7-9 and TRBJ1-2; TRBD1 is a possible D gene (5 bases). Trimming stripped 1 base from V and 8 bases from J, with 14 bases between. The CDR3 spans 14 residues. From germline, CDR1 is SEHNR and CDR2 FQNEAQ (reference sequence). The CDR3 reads CASSLERTTTGYTF. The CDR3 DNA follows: TGTGCCAGCAGCTTAGAGAGGACAACGACGGGCTACACCTTC.

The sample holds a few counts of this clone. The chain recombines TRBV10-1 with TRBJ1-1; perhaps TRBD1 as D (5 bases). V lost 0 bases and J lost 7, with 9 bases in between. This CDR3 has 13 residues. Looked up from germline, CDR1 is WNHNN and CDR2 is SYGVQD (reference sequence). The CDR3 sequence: CASSESQAIEAFF. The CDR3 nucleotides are TGCGCCAGCAGTGAGTCACAGGCCATTGAAGCTTTCTTT.

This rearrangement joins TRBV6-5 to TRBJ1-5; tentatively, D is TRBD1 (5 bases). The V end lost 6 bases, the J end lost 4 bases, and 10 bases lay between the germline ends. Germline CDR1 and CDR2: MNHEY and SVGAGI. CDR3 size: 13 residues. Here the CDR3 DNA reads TGTGCCAGCAGGTGGGAGGGGAATCAGCCCCAGCATTTT. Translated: CASRWEGNQPQHF.

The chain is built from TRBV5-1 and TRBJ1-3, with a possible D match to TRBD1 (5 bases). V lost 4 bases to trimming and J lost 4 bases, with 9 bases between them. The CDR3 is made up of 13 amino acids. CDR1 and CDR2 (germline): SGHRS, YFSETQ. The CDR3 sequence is CASSQGSGNTIYF. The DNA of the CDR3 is TGCGCCAGCAGCCAGGGTTCCGGAAACACCATATATTTT.

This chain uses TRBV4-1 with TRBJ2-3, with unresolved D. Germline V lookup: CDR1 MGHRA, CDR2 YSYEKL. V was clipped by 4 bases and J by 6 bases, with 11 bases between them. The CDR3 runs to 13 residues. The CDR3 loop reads CASSPFRLDTQYF. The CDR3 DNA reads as TGCGCCAGCAGCCCCTTTCGTTTGGATACGCAGTATTTT.

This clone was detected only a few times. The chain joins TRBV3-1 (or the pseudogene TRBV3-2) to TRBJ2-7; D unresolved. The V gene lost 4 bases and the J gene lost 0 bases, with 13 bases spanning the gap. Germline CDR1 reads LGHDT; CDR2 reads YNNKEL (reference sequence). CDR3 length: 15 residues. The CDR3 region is CASSLRSRISYEQYF. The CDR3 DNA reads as TGTGCCAGCAGCCTCCGATCCCGTATCTCCTACGAGCAGTACTTC.

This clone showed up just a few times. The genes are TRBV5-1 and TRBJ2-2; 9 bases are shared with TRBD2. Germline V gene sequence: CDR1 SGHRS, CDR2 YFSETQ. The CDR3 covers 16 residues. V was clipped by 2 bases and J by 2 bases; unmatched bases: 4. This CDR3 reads CASSFLAGDNTGELFF. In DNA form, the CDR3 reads TGCGCCAGCAGCTTTTTAGCGGGAGATAACACCGGGGAGCTGTTTTTT. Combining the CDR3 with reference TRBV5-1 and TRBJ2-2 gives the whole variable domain KAGVTQTPRYLIKTRGQQVTLSCSPISGHRSVSWYQQTPGQGLQFLFEYFSETQRNKGNFPGRFSGRQFSNSRSEMNVSTLELGDSALYLCASSFLAGDNTGELFFGEGSRLTVL.

Written as DNA, the CDR3 is TGTGCCTGGAGTGTATTATATAGTCGGAATGGCTACACCTTC. This translates into CAWSVLYSRNGYTF. The chain recombines TRBV30 with TRBJ1-2, with D unresolved. CDR3 length equals 14 residues. Trimming stripped 0 bases from V and 6 bases from J, with 14 bases between. Germline V CDR1 and CDR2: GTSNPN, SVGIG (reference sequence).

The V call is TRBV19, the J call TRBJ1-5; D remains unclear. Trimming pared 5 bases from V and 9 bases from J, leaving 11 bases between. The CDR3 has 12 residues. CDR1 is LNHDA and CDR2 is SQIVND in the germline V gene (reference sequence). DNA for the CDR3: TGTGCCAGTAGTCCCTCCGGGTGGCCCCAGCATTTT. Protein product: CASSPSGWPQHF. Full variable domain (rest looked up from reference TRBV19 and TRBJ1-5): DGGITQSPKYLFRKEGQNVTLSCEQNLNHDAMYWYRQDPGQGLRLIYYSQIVNDFQKGDIAEGYSVSREKKESFPLTVTSAQKNPTAFYLCASSPSGWPQHFGDGTRLSIL.

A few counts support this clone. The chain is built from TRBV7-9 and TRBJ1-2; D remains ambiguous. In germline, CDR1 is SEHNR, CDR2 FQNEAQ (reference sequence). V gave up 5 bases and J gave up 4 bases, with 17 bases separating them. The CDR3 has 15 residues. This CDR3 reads CASSLSLGSGYGYTF. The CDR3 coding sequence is TGTGCCAGCAGCCTATCCCTAGGGTCGGGCTATGGCTACACCTTC.

The CDR3 DNA sequence: TGTGCCAGCAGCTCCCCGGGGACCCAGTACTTC. The encoded protein is CASSSPGTQYF. The genes are TRBV5-5 and TRBJ2-5; D ambiguous. The CDR3 runs to 11 residues. Germline assignment: CDR1 SGHKS and CDR2 YYEKEE (reference sequence). V lost 3 bases and J lost 7, with 7 bases in between. The entire variable domain, with the rest obtained from reference TRBV5-5 and TRBJ2-5, is as follows: DAGVTQSPTHLIKTRGQQVTLRCSPISGHKSVSWYQQVLGQGPQFIFQYYEKEERGRGNFPDRFSARQFPNYSSELNVNALLLGDSALYLCASSSPGTQYFGPGTRLLVL.

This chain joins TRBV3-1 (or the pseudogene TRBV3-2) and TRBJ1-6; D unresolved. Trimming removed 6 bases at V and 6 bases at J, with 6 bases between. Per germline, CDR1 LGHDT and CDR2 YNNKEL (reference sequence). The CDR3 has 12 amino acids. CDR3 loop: CASRQTNSPLHF. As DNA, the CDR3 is TGTGCCAGCAGACAGACTAATTCACCCCTCCACTTT.

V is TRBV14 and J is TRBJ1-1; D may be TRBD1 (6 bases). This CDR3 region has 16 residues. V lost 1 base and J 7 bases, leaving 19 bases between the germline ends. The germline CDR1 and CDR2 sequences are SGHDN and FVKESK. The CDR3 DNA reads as TGTGCCAGCAGCCAAGGCGTGGGGGCGCGGACGGGTGAAGCTTTCTTT. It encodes CASSQGVGARTGEAFF.

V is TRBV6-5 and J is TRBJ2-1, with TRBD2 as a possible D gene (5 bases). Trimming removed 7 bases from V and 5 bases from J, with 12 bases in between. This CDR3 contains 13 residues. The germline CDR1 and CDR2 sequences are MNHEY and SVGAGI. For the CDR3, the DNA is TGTGCCAGCAAGGAATGGGGAGACAATGAGCAGTTCTTC. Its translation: CASKEWGDNEQFF.

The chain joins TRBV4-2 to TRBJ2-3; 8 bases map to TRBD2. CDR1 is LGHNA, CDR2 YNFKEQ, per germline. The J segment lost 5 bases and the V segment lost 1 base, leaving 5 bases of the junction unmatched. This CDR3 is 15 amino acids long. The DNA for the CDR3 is TGTGCCAGCAGCCAAGTCGGGGGGGCTGTAGATACGCAGTATTTT. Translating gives CASSQVGGAVDTQYF.

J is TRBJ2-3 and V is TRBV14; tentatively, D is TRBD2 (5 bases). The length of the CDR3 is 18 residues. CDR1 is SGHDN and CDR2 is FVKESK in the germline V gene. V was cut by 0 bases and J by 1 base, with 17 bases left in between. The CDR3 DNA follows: TGTGCCAGCAGCCAAGATCGGGGAGTACAATGGGGCACAGATACGCAGTATTTT. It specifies CASSQDRGVQWGTDTQYF.

CDR3 amino acids: CASSPTGTGSYEQYF. The CDR3 DNA reads TGTGCCAGCAGCCCAACCGGGACAGGGTCCTACGAGCAGTACTTC. The rearrangement links TRBV5-4 to TRBJ2-7, with 9 bases lining up with TRBD1. Germline CDR1 reads SGHNT; CDR2 reads YYREEE (reference sequence). V lost 4 bases to trimming and J lost 1 base; unmatched junction nucleotides: 6. CDR3 length: 15 residues.

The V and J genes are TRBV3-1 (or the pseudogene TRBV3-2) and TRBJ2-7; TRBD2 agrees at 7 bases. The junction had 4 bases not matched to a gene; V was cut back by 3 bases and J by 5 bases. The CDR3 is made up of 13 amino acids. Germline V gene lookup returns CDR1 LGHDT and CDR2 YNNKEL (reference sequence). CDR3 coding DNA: TGTGCCAGCAGCCACACCACTAGCGACGAGCAGTACTTC. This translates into CASSHTTSDEQYF.

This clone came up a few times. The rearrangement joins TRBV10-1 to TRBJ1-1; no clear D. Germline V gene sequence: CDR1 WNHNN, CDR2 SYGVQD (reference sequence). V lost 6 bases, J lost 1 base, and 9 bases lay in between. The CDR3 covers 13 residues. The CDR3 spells CASRLDGNTEAFF. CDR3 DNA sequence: TGCGCCAGCAGATTGGACGGGAACACTGAAGCTTTCTTT.

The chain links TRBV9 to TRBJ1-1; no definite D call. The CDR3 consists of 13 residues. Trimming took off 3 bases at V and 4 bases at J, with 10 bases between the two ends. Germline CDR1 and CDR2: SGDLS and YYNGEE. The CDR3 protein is CASSATVGTEAFF. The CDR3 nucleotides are TGTGCCAGCAGCGCTACGGTCGGCACTGAAGCTTTCTTT.

The CDR3 protein is CSVPYRGHANVLTF. The DNA of the CDR3 is TGCAGCGTGCCCTACAGGGGGCACGCCAACGTCCTGACTTTC. V usage is TRBV29-1 and J usage is TRBJ2-6, with TRBD1 identical over 9 bases. The CDR3 covers 14 residues. Germline assignment: CDR1 SQVTM and CDR2 ANQGSEA. V lost 6 bases and J lost 7; bases outside the gene matches: 7.

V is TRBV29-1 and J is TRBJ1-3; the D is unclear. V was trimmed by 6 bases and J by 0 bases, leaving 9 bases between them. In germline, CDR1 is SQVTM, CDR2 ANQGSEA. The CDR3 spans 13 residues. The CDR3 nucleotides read TGCAGCGTGACCCAGAGCTCTGGAAACACCATATATTTT. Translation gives CSVTQSSGNTIYF.

CDR3 sequence: CASSSGGHYGYTF. In nucleotides, the CDR3 is TGTGCCAGCAGTTCGGGGGGACACTATGGCTACACCTTC. The rearrangement uses TRBV6-5 and TRBJ1-2, with a possible D match to TRBD1 (5 bases). Germline CDR1 and CDR2: MNHEY and SVGAGI. The CDR3 totals 13 residues. V lost 4 bases, J lost 3 bases, and 9 bases lay in between.

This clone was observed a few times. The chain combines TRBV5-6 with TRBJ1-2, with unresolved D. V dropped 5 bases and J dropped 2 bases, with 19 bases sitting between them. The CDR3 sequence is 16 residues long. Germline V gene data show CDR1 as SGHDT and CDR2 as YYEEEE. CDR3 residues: CASSRRSVGENYGYTF. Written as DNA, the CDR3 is TGTGCCAGCAGTCGCAGGTCCGTCGGTGAAAACTATGGCTACACCTTC. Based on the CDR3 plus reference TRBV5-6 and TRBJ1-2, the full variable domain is DAGVTQSPTHLIKTRGQQVTLRCSPKSGHDTVSWYQQALGQGPQFIFQYYEEEERQRGNFPDRFSGHQFPNYSSELNVNALLLGDSALYLCASSRRSVGENYGYTFGSGTRLTVV.

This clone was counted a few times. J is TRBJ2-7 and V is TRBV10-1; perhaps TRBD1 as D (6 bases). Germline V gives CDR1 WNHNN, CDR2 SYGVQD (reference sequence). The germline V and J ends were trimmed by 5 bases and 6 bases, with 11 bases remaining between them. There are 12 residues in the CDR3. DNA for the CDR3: TGCGCCAGCAGTTTACAGGGTGGCGAGCAGTACTTC. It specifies CASSLQGGEQYF.

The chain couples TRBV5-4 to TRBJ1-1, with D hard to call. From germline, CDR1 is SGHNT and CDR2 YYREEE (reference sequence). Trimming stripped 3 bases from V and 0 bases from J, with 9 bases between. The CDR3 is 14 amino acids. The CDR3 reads CASSSGSMNTEAFF. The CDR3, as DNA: TGTGCCAGCAGCTCCGGGTCAATGAACACTGAAGCTTTCTTT.

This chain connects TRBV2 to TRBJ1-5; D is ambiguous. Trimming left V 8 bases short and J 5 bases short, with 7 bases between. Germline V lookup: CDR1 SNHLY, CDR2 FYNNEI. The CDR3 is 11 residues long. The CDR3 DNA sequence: TGTGCCAGCGGTAACCATCAGCCCCAGCATTTT. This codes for CASGNHQPQHF.

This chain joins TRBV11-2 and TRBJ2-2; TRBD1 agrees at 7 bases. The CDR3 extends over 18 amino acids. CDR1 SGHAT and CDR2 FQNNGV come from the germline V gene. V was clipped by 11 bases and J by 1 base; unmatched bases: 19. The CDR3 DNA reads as TGTGCCGGGCGCAGTTTAGGGGGCCTAATACAGAACACCGGGGAGCTGTTTTTT. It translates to CAGRSLGGLIQNTGELFF.